This T cell receptor (beta chain) appears in the sequencing data of a study of T cell repertoires in cytomegalovirus infection. The CDR3 is made up of 15 amino acids. The V end was cut by 1 base, the J end by 4 bases, with 11 bases between. The germline gives CDR1 MGHRA, CDR2 YSYEKL. TCRdb itself ran the reads through MiXCR, one entry per CDR3 protein. The sample lists over 100,000 distinct CDR3 sequences, about 30% occurring once. As to this clonotype: Its matching antigen is unknown.

This clonotype was obtained from a human donor in good health (CMV status not recorded). Some clones in this sample may be carry-over from other donors' samples. This material consisted of CD8+ T cells from cultured PBMCs, taken from culture after CMV antigen stimulation. The J gene is TRBJ1-5, the V gene TRBV4-1, with D maybe TRBD1 (5 bases). The CDR3 here is CASSQVGAINQPQHF. CDR3 nucleotide sequence: TGCGCCAGCAGCCAAGTAGGGGCCATAAATCAGCCCCAGCATTTT.